Each of the 27 T cell receptor beta chains below was sequenced from the same sample in a study of naive and memory T cell subsets. Two oligonucleotides, mixed equimolar, formed the beta constant-region primer covering TRBC1 and TRBC2. TCRdb re-analysed the UMI-ligation and nested PCR reads in MiXCR, keeping a single row per CDR3 protein. Here the sample spans under 100,000 distinct CDR3 sequences, 7% to 8% being singletons. Sequencing input: central memory CD4+ T cells from blood. These receptors all stem from a human donor in good health.

This clonotype occurred many times. V usage is TRBV30 and J usage is TRBJ2-1, with D unresolved. Trimming pared 2 bases from V and 2 bases from J, leaving 16 bases between. CDR1 and CDR2 (germline): GTSNPN, SVGIG (reference sequence). The CDR3 length is 16 residues. As DNA, the CDR3 is TGTGCCTGGAGTACCGGCGAGGCAGGAGCCTACAATGAGCAGTTCTTC. It encodes CAWSTGEAGAYNEQFF.

J is TRBJ2-6 and V is TRBV6-2 or TRBV6-3; 7 bases line up with TRBD2. Germline V gene data show CDR1 as MNHEY and CDR2 as SVGEGT. The CDR3 runs 15 residues. Trimming at V came to 3 bases and at J to 3 bases, leaving 2 bases not matched to a gene. In DNA, the CDR3 is TGTGCCAGCAGTTATGGGAGGGATGGGGCCAACGTCCTGACTTTC. Amino acids: CASSYGRDGANVLTF.

In its sample, this clonotype was seen many times. The rearrangement uses TRBV3-1 and TRBJ2-1, with no clear D. The CDR3 has 14 residues. The germline V and J ends were trimmed by 5 bases and 12 bases, with 20 bases remaining between them. Germline V gene sequence: CDR1 LGHDT, CDR2 YNNKEL (reference sequence). The CDR3 DNA reads as TGTGCCAGCAGCACCCAGCCCTCCCGGACCGCGCAGTTCTTC. Encoded protein: CASSTQPSRTAQFF.

This clonotype was observed a handful of times. The genes are TRBV3-1 and TRBJ2-7; 9 bases agree with TRBD1. J was trimmed by 4 bases and V by 1 base; bases with no gene match: 14. Germline V lookup: CDR1 LGHDT, CDR2 YNNKEL (reference sequence). The CDR3 is made up of 18 amino acids. CDR3 residues: CASSQVSLSGQGWYEQYF. The CDR3 nucleotides read TGTGCCAGCAGCCAAGTTTCTCTCTCGGGACAGGGTTGGTACGAGCAGTACTTC.

This clonotype was detected ten times or more. The V call is TRBV20-1, the J call TRBJ1-1; D is undetermined. The V gene's germline CDR1 is DFQATT and CDR2 SNEGSKA (reference sequence). Trimming removed 3 bases from V and 0 bases from J, with 2 bases in between. The CDR3 is 11 residues long. CDR3 loop: CSASMNTEAFF. CDR3 DNA sequence: TGCAGTGCTAGTATGAACACTGAAGCTTTCTTT.

This clonotype was seen many times. This CDR3 is CASSVAGKSTEAFF. The CDR3 DNA follows: TGTGCCAGCAGCGTAGCGGGGAAGTCCACTGAAGCTTTCTTT. The gene calls are TRBV9 and TRBJ1-1, with no clear D. Trimming pared 0 bases from V and 4 bases from J, leaving 10 bases between. This CDR3 region has 14 residues. The germline gives CDR1 SGDLS, CDR2 YYNGEE.

This clonotype was recorded at least ten times. This sequence joins TRBV6-1 and TRBJ1-2, with D possibly TRBD1 on 6 matching bases. CDR1 is MNHNS and CDR2 is SASEGT in the germline V gene. V gave up 8 bases and J gave up 5 bases, with 12 bases separating them. The CDR3 runs to 12 residues. The CDR3 region is CASRRDKYGYTF. The CDR3 nucleotides are TGTGCCAGCCGCCGGGACAAGTATGGCTACACCTTC.

In this sample, this clonotype turned up a few times. The chain combines TRBV20-1 with TRBJ1-2, with a possible D match to TRBD1 (5 bases). The CDR3 consists of 11 residues. CDR1 and CDR2 (germline): DFQATT, SNEGSKA (reference sequence). The CDR3 nucleotides read TGCTGCCGGGGGTCCAACTATGGCTACACCTTC. The encoded protein is CCRGSNYGYTF.

This chain joins TRBV6-2 or TRBV6-3 and TRBJ2-5; D gene unclear. The germline V and J ends were trimmed by 4 bases and 4 bases, with 7 bases remaining between them. Germline-derived CDR1 and CDR2 are MNHEY and SVGEGT. This CDR3 contains 12 residues. CDR3 in amino acids: CASSSSRETQYF. For the CDR3, the DNA is TGTGCCAGCAGTTCCTCGAGAGAGACCCAGTACTTC.

In this sample, this clonotype turned up many times. The gene calls are TRBV11-1 and TRBJ2-3, with 7 bases fitting TRBD1. Germline-derived CDR1 and CDR2 are SGHAT and FQDESV (reference sequence). This CDR3 is built from 15 residues. The V gene end was trimmed by 1 base and the J gene end by 2 bases; junction bases not matched to a gene: 3. The CDR3 here is CASSLEGGYTDTQYF. The CDR3 DNA follows: TGTGCCAGCAGCTTAGAAGGGGGCTACACAGATACGCAGTATTTT.

Many counts were recorded for this clonotype. The chain joins TRBV10-3 to TRBJ2-7, with D perhaps matching TRBD1 (5 bases). The ends were cut back, 2 bases at V and 6 bases at J, with 11 bases in the middle. The CDR3 extends over 13 amino acids. Germline CDR1 and CDR2: ENHRY and SYGVKD. In DNA, the CDR3 is TGTGCCATCAGTGAGGCGATGGGGCGCGAGCAGTACTTC. Encoded protein: CAISEAMGREQYF.

This clonotype showed up just a few times. The V and J genes are TRBV18 and TRBJ2-7; 7 bases are shared with TRBD1. The ends lost 2 bases at V and 6 bases at J; junction bases unmatched: 7. CDR1 KGHSH and CDR2 LQKENI come from the germline V gene. The CDR3 consists of 14 residues. The CDR3 coding sequence is TGTGCCAGCTCACCATACGGGACAGTAGCCGAGCAGTACTTC. Protein sequence: CASSPYGTVAEQYF.

The J gene is TRBJ2-7, the V gene TRBV12-3 or TRBV12-4; the D is unclear. Trimming stripped 3 bases from V and 4 bases from J, with 10 bases between. There are 13 residues in the CDR3. CDR3 in DNA: TGTGCCAGCAGTTTCAAGGTGGAATACGAGCAGTACTTC. Translation gives CASSFKVEYEQYF.

The table lists this clonotype with a few counts. The genes are TRBV9 and TRBJ2-3; possibly TRBD2 for D (6 bases). The CDR3 is 14 residues long. Germline CDR1 reads SGDLS; CDR2 reads YYNGEE. Trimming removed 3 bases at V and 5 bases at J, with 13 bases between. CDR3 region: CASSAGLHGDTQYF. CDR3 nucleotide sequence: TGTGCCAGCAGCGCGGGACTCCACGGAGATACGCAGTATTTT.

The gene calls are TRBV5-1 and TRBJ2-6, with D unresolved. This CDR3 region has 15 residues. Germline V gene lookup returns CDR1 SGHRS and CDR2 YFSETQ. Trimming left V 2 bases short and J 1 base short, with 7 bases between. This CDR3 is CASSFTGSGANVLTF. In DNA, the CDR3 is TGCGCCAGCAGCTTTACTGGATCTGGGGCCAACGTCCTGACTTTC. Drawing the rest from reference TRBV5-1 and TRBJ2-6, the complete variable domain is KAGVTQTPRYLIKTRGQQVTLSCSPISGHRSVSWYQQTPGQGLQFLFEYFSETQRNKGNFPGRFSGRQFSNSRSEMNVSTLELGDSALYLCASSFTGSGANVLTFGAGSRLTVL.

The V call is TRBV6-2 or TRBV6-3, the J call TRBJ2-1; TRBD2 matches at 11 bases. V lost 6 bases and J lost 2; bases outside the gene matches: 6. The CDR3 is made up of 16 amino acids. Germline CDR1 MNHEY, CDR2 SVGEGT. The CDR3 region is CASRRGTSGTYNEQFF. The CDR3 region has the DNA TGTGCCAGCAGACGGGGGACTAGCGGAACCTACAATGAGCAGTTCTTC.

This clonotype was recorded at least ten times. The rearrangement uses TRBV6-6 and TRBJ2-3; 8 bases map to TRBD2. The V gene's germline CDR1 is MNHNY and CDR2 SVGAGI (reference sequence). The CDR3 is made up of 15 amino acids. J lost 0 bases, V lost 7 bases, and 6 bases had no gene match. CDR3 in DNA: TGTGCCAGCACTTCTAGCGGGCGTAGCACAGATACGCAGTATTTT. This gives the protein CASTSSGRSTDTQYF.

This clonotype came up many times. The chain recombines TRBV29-1 with TRBJ1-5; D is unclear. V was clipped by 0 bases and J by 6 bases, with 0 bases between them. The CDR3 contains 10 residues. The germline V gene encodes CDR1 SQVTM and CDR2 ANQGSEA. Here the CDR3 DNA reads TGCAGCGTTGAAGATCAGCCCCAGCATTTT. Protein: CSVEDQPQHF.

This clonotype was seen at least ten times. This chain connects TRBV12-3 or TRBV12-4 to TRBJ1-1; TRBD1 matches at 7 bases. The CDR3 runs to 14 residues. Trimming cost V 5 bases and J 2 bases; bases outside gene matches: 5. The CDR3 protein is CASSPRQGNTEAFF. CDR3 nucleotide sequence: TGTGCCAGCAGTCCCCGACAGGGAAACACTGAAGCTTTCTTT.

This chain uses TRBV12-3 or TRBV12-4 with TRBJ2-3, with TRBD2 matching over 9 bases. CDR3 length: 16 residues. Trimming removed 3 bases from V and 2 bases from J; junction bases left unmatched: 6. As DNA, the CDR3 is TGTGCCAGCAGTTTGGCCCTAGCGGGGAACACAGATACGCAGTATTTT. Translated, it gives CASSLALAGNTDTQYF.

This clonotype has more than one count but fewer than ten. This chain links TRBV20-1 with TRBJ1-1; D possibly corresponds to TRBD1 (6 bases). The CDR3 is 13 amino acids. The germline CDR1 and CDR2 sequences are DFQATT and SNEGSKA (reference sequence). Trimming removed 0 bases from V and 4 bases from J, with 9 bases in between. In nucleotides, the CDR3 is TGCAGTGCTAGAGACCTCAGGGGCACTGAAGCTTTCTTT. It codes for CSARDLRGTEAFF.

This clonotype was picked up a small number of times. The J gene is TRBJ2-1, the V gene TRBV6-2 or TRBV6-3; 13 bases fit TRBD2. The germline V gene has CDR1 MNHEY and CDR2 SVGEGT. The CDR3 is 15 residues long. Germline trimming cut 6 bases from V and 8 bases from J; bases unmatched to any gene: 7. CDR3 in amino acids: CASRLAGGLGYEQFF. The CDR3 bases are TGTGCCAGCAGACTAGCGGGGGGGCTCGGGTATGAGCAGTTCTTC.

This clonotype has only a few counts. The V call is TRBV7-2, the J call TRBJ2-3, with 8 bases identical to TRBD2. CDR1 SGHTA and CDR2 FQGNSA come from the germline V gene. CDR3 length: 14 residues. V was clipped by 7 bases and J by 1 base; unmatched bases: 4. CDR3 residues: CASKKTSGTDTQYF. CDR3 DNA: TGTGCCAGCAAAAAGACTAGCGGCACAGATACGCAGTATTTT. Together with reference TRBV7-2 and TRBJ2-3, the CDR3 gives the full variable domain: GAGVSQSPSNKVTEKGKDVELRCDPISGHTALYWYRQSLGQGLEFLIYFQGNSAPDKSGLPSDRFSAERTGGSVSTLTIQRTQQEDSAVYLCASKKTSGTDTQYFGPGTRLTVL.

This clonotype was seen many times. The CDR3: CAISYDRANTEAFF. The CDR3, as DNA: TGTGCCATCAGTTACGACAGAGCGAACACTGAAGCTTTCTTT. The chain combines TRBV10-3 with TRBJ1-1; TRBD1 might be the D (5 bases). The V gene lost 5 bases and the J gene lost 1 base, with 11 bases spanning the gap. This CDR3 spans 14 amino acids. Germline V gene lookup returns CDR1 ENHRY and CDR2 SYGVKD.

Many counts were recorded for this clonotype. V and J are TRBV7-3 and TRBJ1-1; tentative D call: TRBD1 (5 bases). The CDR3 is made up of 13 amino acids. The germline V and J ends were trimmed by 6 bases and 1 base, with 9 bases remaining between them. The germline V gene has CDR1 SGHTA and CDR2 FQGTGA. The CDR3 reads CASRKGPNTEAFF. Written as DNA, the CDR3 is TGTGCCAGCAGGAAGGGACCGAACACTGAAGCTTTCTTT.

The chain couples TRBV6-2 or TRBV6-3 to TRBJ1-2, with D possibly being TRBD1 (6 bases). V shed 4 bases and J shed 6 bases, with 18 bases lying between them. The CDR3 length is 15 residues. Germline V gene sequence: CDR1 MNHEY, CDR2 SVGEGT. The DNA of the CDR3 is TGTGCCAGCAGTTTTTCTGACAGGTCCGGGGATGGCTACACCTTC. Its translation is CASSFSDRSGDGYTF.

This clonotype was seen ten or more times. The chain links TRBV12-3 or TRBV12-4 to TRBJ1-5; D perhaps matches TRBD1 (5 bases). V lost 1 base, J lost 6 bases, and 16 bases lay in between. This CDR3 spans 16 amino acids. The CDR3 bases are TGTGCCAGCAGTTTAGACGGGACTGGACGAGGTCAGCCCCAGCATTTT. This gives the protein CASSLDGTGRGQPQHF.